The entry below describes one T cell receptor beta chain. CDR1 LNHDA and CDR2 SQIVND come from the germline V gene (reference sequence). This CDR3 comprises 14 residues. Trimming stripped 3 bases from V and 1 base from J, with 9 bases between. Primers included in the PCR were 60 Vbeta and 13 Jbeta primers. Method: immunoSEQ multiplex PCR; TCRdb's copy keeps in-frame clones and lacks some. The sample consists of around 130,000 clones, 80% to 85% of them appearing once. This sample is drawn from a study of cytomegalovirus exposure and HLA in healthy donors. This receptor was identified in a female donor in good health and CMV-seronegative. The chain carries TRBV19 and TRBJ1-1, with D possibly being TRBD1 (6 bases). Sequencing was carried out using PBMCs. CDR3 nucleotide sequence: TGTGCCAGTAGTATGGGACACCCGAACACTGAAGCTTTCTTT. Amino acid sequence: CASSMGHPNTEAFF.